This TCR beta chain was observed in a study of PD-1 blockade in classical Hodgkin lymphoma. Method: immunoSEQ multiplex PCR; TCRdb's copy keeps in-frame clones and lacks some. The sample includes 11,000 to 15,000 clones, over 70% of them seen just once. V shed 5 bases and J shed 1 base, with 8 bases lying between them. The germline gives CDR1 SGHVS, CDR2 FNYEAQ. The CDR3 is 13 residues long. Every single patient, without exception, relapsed after autologous stem cell transplantation, and brentuximab vedotin exposure varied. The source material was peripheral blood mononuclear cells (PBMCs), sampled before the second cycle of nivolumab. This chain connects TRBV7-6 to TRBJ1-2; D ambiguous. This sequence was found in a human donor with classical Hodgkin lymphoma. This CDR3 is CASSLNGNYGYTF. CDR3 sequence (DNA): TGTGCCAGCAGCCTCAACGGTAACTATGGCTACACCTTC.